This is a list of T cell receptor beta chains from one sample in a study of T cells in Graves' hyperthyroidism and ophthalmopathy. MiXCR, run by TCRdb on the multiplex PCR reads, gives a single entry per CDR3 protein. This sample has a few hundred thousand distinct CDR3 sequences, with 46% found just once. The sample comprised peripheral blood or thyroid tissue (not recorded which). These receptors all stem from an adult woman with Graves' disease, either hyperthyroidism or ophthalmopathy (not recorded which). Both conserved end residues are trimmed from each CDR3. D genes are given only for firm matches. Expanded clones get a size class; other rows say once, few or many, or leave the size out.

size: many; J: TRBJ1-5; D: TRBD1; V: TRBV20-1; CDR3: SAAPGTGSAPQH
size: -; J: TRBJ1-1; D: TRBD1; V: TRBV27; CDR3: ASSFEVRGLTEAL
size: many; J: TRBJ1-5; D: TRBD1; V: TRBV20-1; CDR3: SASPGQGMNQPQH
size: many; J: TRBJ1-6; D: -; V: TRBV27; CDR3: ASSYEVRSGSPLH
size: many; J: TRBJ2-7; D: TRBD1; V: TRBV20-1; CDR3: SAIDRGVLGYEQY
size: -; J: TRBJ1-2; D: -; V: TRBV10-3; CDR3: AISATTGADDGYT
size: -; J: TRBJ1-1; D: -; V: TRBV7-2; CDR3: ASSPDRGRAEAF
size: -; J: TRBJ1-5; D: -; V: TRBV2; CDR3: ASRHGQGLQETQH
size: -; J: TRBJ1-2; D: TRBD1; V: TRBV2; CDR3: ASSEEGQGIYGYT
size: many; J: TRBJ2-3; D: -; V: TRBV19; CDR3: ASSMSGTSTDTQY
size: -; J: TRBJ1-3; D: -; V: TRBV3-1; CDR3: ASSQDGGFGNTIY
size: many; J: TRBJ1-5; D: -; V: TRBV19; CDR3: ASNHRGGQGQPQH
size: -; J: TRBJ2-3; D: -; V: TRBV2; CDR3: ASSEQAPDTQY
size: many; J: TRBJ1-4; D: TRBD1; V: TRBV20-1; CDR3: SAAGGEKLF
size: -; J: TRBJ2-7; D: -; V: TRBV2; CDR3: ASSEFLGLAP
size: few; J: TRBJ1-6; D: -; V: TRBV25-1; CDR3: ASRSRVFDSPLH
size: -; J: TRBJ1-5; D: -; V: TRBV29-1; CDR3: SVDGGAYEH
size: many; J: TRBJ1-6; D: TRBD1; V: TRBV9; CDR3: ASSVTGGESPLH
size: -; J: TRBJ2-7; D: TRBD1; V: TRBV7-8; CDR3: ASSGRQGGEQY
size: many; J: TRBJ1-6; D: -; V: TRBV5-4; CDR3: ASSPDGYNSPLH
size: many; J: TRBJ1-6; D: -; V: TRBV7-8; CDR3: ASSLAQGSPLH
size: -; J: TRBJ2-2; D: -; V: TRBV7-9; CDR3: ASSVNTGGLF
size: many; J: TRBJ2-7; D: TRBD1; V: TRBV12-3/TRBV12-4; CDR3: ASSLWTGGPHEQY
size: many; J: TRBJ2-5; D: TRBD2; V: TRBV11-2; CDR3: ASSLMGGEGETQY
size: many; J: TRBJ1-1; D: -; V: TRBV6-6; CDR3: ASSSILGTEAF
size: many; J: TRBJ2-7; D: -; V: TRBV6-1; CDR3: ASSEGSSGYYEQY
size: -; J: TRBJ2-5; D: TRBD2; V: TRBV2; CDR3: ASSEWTSGQETQY
size: -; J: TRBJ1-3; D: -; V: TRBV6-1; CDR3: ATRPGSSGNTIY
size: -; J: TRBJ1-1; D: -; V: TRBV10-3; CDR3: AISPLPIGRENTEAF
size: many; J: TRBJ1-2; D: -; V: TRBV20-1; CDR3: SARQQGNYGYT
size: -; J: TRBJ2-2; D: TRBD1; V: TRBV2; CDR3: ASCPGGTGFVGELF
size: many; J: TRBJ2-5; D: -; V: TRBV5-6; CDR3: ASSLTREQETQY
size: many; J: TRBJ2-7; D: -; V: TRBV7-9; CDR3: ASSTGPSSYEQY
size: many; J: TRBJ2-5; D: -; V: TRBV7-8; CDR3: ASSLDLASVTQY
size: few; J: TRBJ2-7; D: -; V: TRBV2; CDR3: ASSEGEPSSSYEQY
size: many; J: TRBJ1-3; D: -; V: TRBV7-9; CDR3: ASSALGSGNTIY
size: many; J: TRBJ1-4; D: -; V: TRBV6-6; CDR3: ASSTDRGKLF
size: many; J: TRBJ2-5; D: -; V: TRBV6-1; CDR3: ASSEFLQAQETQY
size: -; J: TRBJ1-1; D: -; V: TRBV19; CDR3: ASSMQTNEAF
size: many; J: TRBJ1-5; D: -; V: TRBV5-1; CDR3: VSSLAGREGQPQH
size: many; J: TRBJ1-1; D: -; V: TRBV7-2; CDR3: ASSLAAGLEAF
size: once; J: TRBJ1-5; D: -; V: TRBV12-3/TRBV12-4; CDR3: ASSYLGINQPQH
size: many; J: TRBJ1-2; D: -; V: TRBV27; CDR3: ASSSRTERYGYT
size: few; J: TRBJ2-2; D: -; V: TRBV15; CDR3: ATRSEVGLSGELF
size: many; J: TRBJ2-2; D: -; V: TRBV10-3; CDR3: AIVGDNTGELF
size: few; J: TRBJ1-5; D: -; V: TRBV7-2; CDR3: ASSLRRENQPQH